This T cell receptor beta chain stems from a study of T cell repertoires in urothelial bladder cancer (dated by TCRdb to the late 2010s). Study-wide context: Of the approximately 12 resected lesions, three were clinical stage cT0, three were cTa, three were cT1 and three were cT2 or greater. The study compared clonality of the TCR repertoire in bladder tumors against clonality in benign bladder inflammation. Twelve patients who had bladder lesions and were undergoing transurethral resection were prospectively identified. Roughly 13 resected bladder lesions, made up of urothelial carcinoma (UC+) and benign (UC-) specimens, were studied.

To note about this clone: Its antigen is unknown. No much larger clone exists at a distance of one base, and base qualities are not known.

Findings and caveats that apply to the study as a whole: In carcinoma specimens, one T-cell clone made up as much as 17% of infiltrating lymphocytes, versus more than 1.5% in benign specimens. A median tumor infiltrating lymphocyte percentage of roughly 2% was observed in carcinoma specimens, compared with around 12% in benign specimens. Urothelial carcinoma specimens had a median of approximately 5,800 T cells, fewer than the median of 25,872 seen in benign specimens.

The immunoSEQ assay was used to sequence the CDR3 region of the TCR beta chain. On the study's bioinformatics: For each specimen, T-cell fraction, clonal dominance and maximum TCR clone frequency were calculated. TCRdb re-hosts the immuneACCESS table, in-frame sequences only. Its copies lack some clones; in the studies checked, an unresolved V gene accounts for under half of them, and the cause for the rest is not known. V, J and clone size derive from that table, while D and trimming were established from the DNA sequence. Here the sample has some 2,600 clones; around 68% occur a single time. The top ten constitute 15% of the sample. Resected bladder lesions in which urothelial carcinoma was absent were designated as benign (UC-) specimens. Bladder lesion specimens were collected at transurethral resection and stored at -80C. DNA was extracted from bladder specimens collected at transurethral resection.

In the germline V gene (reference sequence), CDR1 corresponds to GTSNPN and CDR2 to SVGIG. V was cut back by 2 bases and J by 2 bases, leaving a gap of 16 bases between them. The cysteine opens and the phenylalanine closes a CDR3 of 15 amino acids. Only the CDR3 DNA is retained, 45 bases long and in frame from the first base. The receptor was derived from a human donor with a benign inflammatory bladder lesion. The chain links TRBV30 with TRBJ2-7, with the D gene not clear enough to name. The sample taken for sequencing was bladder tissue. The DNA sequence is TGTGCCTGGAGTAATCCCCCGGCGAGACCCTACGAGCAGTACTTC. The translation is CAWSNPPARPYEQYF.